Below, 14 T cell receptor beta chains from the same sample are listed, as sequenced in a study of blood T cell repertoires in COVID-19 (dated by TCRdb to 2018 to 2020). The method behind the library was the immunoSEQ multiplex PCR assay. As stored in TCRdb, this immuneACCESS dataset retains in-frame rearrangements with V and J assigned. A fraction of the clones does not appear; measured against another copy, unresolved V genes explain less than half of the discrepancy, and the remainder lacks a known reason. A total of roughly 230,000 clones appear in this sample, 83% of them only once. Roughly 7% of the sample goes to the ten largest clones. Sample: peripheral blood. Source of these receptors: a woman aged 50 to 60 with acute or convalescent COVID-19.

The chain carries TRBV29-1 and TRBJ1-6, with unresolved D. The germline V gene encodes CDR1 SQVTM and CDR2 ANQGSEA. The CDR3 extends over 12 amino acids. Trimming took off 4 bases at V and 16 bases at J, with 17 bases between the two ends. The CDR3 sequence: CSVVAEPGVLHF. The CDR3 DNA follows: TGCAGCGTTGTGGCCGAACCAGGTGTGCTCCACTTT.

The gene calls are TRBV6-4 and TRBJ2-3; 7 bases fit TRBD1. V gave up 3 bases and J gave up 6 bases; unmatched junction bases: 12. CDR3 length equals 16 residues. CDR1 is MRHNA, CDR2 SNTAGT, per germline. DNA for the CDR3: TGTGCCAGCAGTGAGGAGTACCGAGACAGGGTGGATACGCAGTATTTT. Protein sequence: CASSEEYRDRVDTQYF.

This chain joins TRBV7-2 and TRBJ1-2, with TRBD1 matching 9 bases. With V trimmed by 7 bases and J by 8 bases, 14 bases remained unmatched. The germline V gene has CDR1 SGHTA and CDR2 FQGNSA. The CDR3 runs 15 residues. The CDR3 protein is CASTRLSDRGAGYTF. The CDR3 DNA reads as TGTGCCAGCACGCGACTCTCTGACAGGGGGGCGGGCTACACCTTC.

This clone was observed a few times. V is TRBV7-6 and J is TRBJ1-1, with a weak D call TRBD1 (5 bases). The V end was cut by 6 bases, the J end by 5 bases, with 19 bases between. This CDR3 contains 15 residues. Germline-derived CDR1 and CDR2 are SGHVS and FNYEAQ. The DNA for the CDR3 is TGTGCCAGCAGGTGGGGACCAGGAGGGAATACTGAAGCTTTCTTT. This encodes CASRWGPGGNTEAFF.

The rearrangement uses TRBV5-1 and TRBJ2-2, with 7 bases lining up with TRBD1. V lost 3 bases and J lost 4; bases outside the gene matches: 3. The CDR3 has 14 residues. From germline, CDR1 is SGHRS and CDR2 YFSETQ. The CDR3 DNA reads as TGCGCCAGCAGCTACGCAGGGGGCACCGGGGAGCTGTTTTTT. Amino acids: CASSYAGGTGELFF.

The CDR3 is CASSSGQAMSPQHF. The CDR3 DNA is TGCGCCAGCAGCTCGGGACAGGCGATGTCGCCCCAGCATTTT. The J gene is TRBJ1-5, the V gene TRBV5-1; 8 nucleotides match TRBD1. V was pared by 3 bases and J by 9 bases, with 8 bases of the junction left unmatched. Germline CDR1 reads SGHRS; CDR2 reads YFSETQ. This CDR3 region has 14 residues. The variable domain in full, with the rest retrieved from reference TRBV5-1 and TRBJ1-5, is KAGVTQTPRYLIKTRGQQVTLSCSPISGHRSVSWYQQTPGQGLQFLFEYFSETQRNKGNFPGRFSGRQFSNSRSEMNVSTLELGDSALYLCASSSGQAMSPQHFGDGTRLSIL.

The chain carries TRBV6-1 and TRBJ1-5, with D unclear. The CDR3 loop spans 18 amino acids. Germline V gene sequence: CDR1 MNHNS, CDR2 SASEGT. Trimming removed 4 bases at V and 0 bases at J, with 19 bases between. The CDR3: CASSAYFKRTYSNQPQHF. CDR3 nucleotides: TGTGCCAGCAGTGCCTACTTTAAGAGGACTTATAGCAATCAGCCCCAGCATTTT.

The chain is built from TRBV28 and TRBJ1-1; a possible D gene is TRBD1 (5 bases). Germline CDR1 reads MDHEN; CDR2 reads SYDVKM. The germline V and J ends were trimmed by 5 bases and 0 bases, with 13 bases remaining between them. The CDR3 is 15 residues long. The CDR3: CASSPGAGMNTEAFF. Here the CDR3 DNA reads TGTGCCAGCAGTCCCGGAGCAGGGATGAACACTGAAGCTTTCTTT.

The rearrangement uses TRBV19 and TRBJ1-5; D ambiguous. Per the germline V gene, CDR1 is LNHDA and CDR2 is SQIVND (reference sequence). This CDR3 has 13 amino acids. Trimming took 2 bases from V and 4 from J, leaving 6 bases between them. For the CDR3, the DNA is TGTGCCAGTAGTATAATTGAGAATCAGCCCCAGCATTTT. Its translation is CASSIIENQPQHF.

The chain employs TRBV4-3 and TRBJ2-5, with D possibly being TRBD1 (6 bases). The CDR3 runs to 13 residues. V lost 3 bases, J lost 4 bases, and 9 bases lay in between. Germline CDR1 is LGHNA and CDR2 is YSLEER. CDR3: CASSHGQSETQYF. The CDR3 DNA is TGCGCCAGCAGCCATGGACAGTCAGAGACCCAGTACTTC.

The V and J genes are TRBV28 and TRBJ2-7; D gene unclear. V was pared by 5 bases and J by 3 bases, with 11 bases between. In germline, CDR1 is MDHEN, CDR2 SYDVKM. The CDR3 runs 13 residues. CDR3 region: CASSMPQDYEQYF. The CDR3 DNA follows: TGTGCCAGCAGTATGCCTCAGGACTACGAGCAGTACTTC. The entire variable domain, with the rest obtained from reference TRBV28 and TRBJ2-7, is as follows: DVKVTQSSRYLVKRTGEKVFLECVQDMDHENMFWYRQDPGLGLRLIYFSYDVKMKEKGDIPEGYSVSREKKERFSLILESASTNQTSMYLCASSMPQDYEQYFGPGTRLTVT.

The rearrangement joins TRBV24-1 to TRBJ2-1; 7 positions agree with TRBD1. Germline V gene lookup returns CDR1 KGHDR and CDR2 SFDVKD. V lost 8 bases, J lost 3 bases, and 6 bases stayed unmatched. The CDR3 spans 14 residues. The CDR3 loop reads CATKGTDYYNEQFF. The DNA for the CDR3 is TGTGCCACCAAGGGGACAGACTACTACAATGAGCAGTTCTTC.

This chain connects TRBV3-1 (or the pseudogene TRBV3-2) to TRBJ2-1, with 10 bases lining up with TRBD2. The CDR3 length is 15 residues. Germline V gives CDR1 LGHDT, CDR2 YNNKEL (reference sequence). With 6 bases clipped from V and 0 bases from J, the junction kept 2 bases outside the gene matches. The CDR3 loop is CASRLAGSSYNEQFF. The CDR3 nucleotides read TGTGCCAGCAGACTAGCGGGGAGCTCCTACAATGAGCAGTTCTTC.

The chain uses TRBV5-1 and TRBJ2-3; 9 positions match TRBD2. Trimming took 4 bases from V and 5 from J; bases not matched to a gene: 8. CDR3 size: 15 residues. Germline V gene data show CDR1 as SGHRS and CDR2 as YFSETQ. The CDR3: CASSDRGGAQDTQYF. CDR3 DNA: TGCGCCAGCAGCGACCGCGGGGGGGCCCAAGATACGCAGTATTTT. Full variable domain (outside the CDR3, taken from reference TRBV5-1 and TRBJ2-3): KAGVTQTPRYLIKTRGQQVTLSCSPISGHRSVSWYQQTPGQGLQFLFEYFSETQRNKGNFPGRFSGRQFSNSRSEMNVSTLELGDSALYLCASSDRGGAQDTQYFGPGTRLTVL.